Each of the 11 T cell receptor beta chains below was sequenced from the same sample in a study of Tregs in tolerant kidney transplant recipients. Data came from immunoSEQ multiplex PCR; TCRdb stores just in-frame clones and leaves some out. The profile shows about 44,000 clones, nearly 97% of them singletons. These receptors have no identified antigens. The material sequenced was Tregs from blood cultured with allogeneic cells. The receptors here all came from a human donor in good health.

The chain carries TRBV27 and TRBJ2-7; 13 bases agree with TRBD2. V shed 6 bases, J shed 2 bases, and the junction held 10 bases outside the gene matches. Germline values: CDR1 MNHEY, CDR2 SMNVEV (reference sequence). The CDR3 contains 17 residues. CDR3 loop: CASRRLGTSGKTYEQYF. The CDR3 nucleotides are TGTGCCAGCAGGCGTCTAGGGACTAGCGGGAAGACCTACGAGCAGTACTTC.

The V and J genes are TRBV5-1 and TRBJ2-5; D tentatively fits TRBD1 or TRBD2 (5 bases each). The CDR3 extends over 14 amino acids. Germline values: CDR1 SGHRS, CDR2 YFSETQ. Deletions cut 4 bases from V and 1 base from J, with 11 bases between. CDR3 in DNA: TGCGCCAGCAGCCTAGGGACGGTCCAAGAGACCCAGTACTTC. It yields the protein CASSLGTVQETQYF.

This clone was counted a single time. The chain links TRBV4-1 to TRBJ2-1; either TRBD1 or TRBD2 may supply D (5 bases each). From germline, CDR1 is MGHRA and CDR2 YSYEKL. Trimming stripped 0 bases from V and 0 bases from J, with 12 bases between. The CDR3 totals 17 residues. This chain's CDR3 is CASSQDPGTSSYNEQFF. The CDR3 DNA sequence: TGCGCCAGCAGCCAAGATCCAGGGACCAGCTCCTACAATGAGCAGTTCTTC.

The chain couples TRBV10-2 to TRBJ1-1; 7 bases fit TRBD1. Germline V lookup: CDR1 WSHSY, CDR2 SAAADI. The CDR3 has 13 amino acids. Trimming at V came to 4 bases and at J to 7 bases, leaving 6 bases not matched to a gene. The CDR3, as DNA: TGCGCCAGCAGTGGAGGGACAGTAATTGAAGCTTTCTTT. Translation: CASSGGTVIEAFF.

CDR3 amino acids: CASSFQGSSYEQYF. DNA for the CDR3: TGTGCCAGTAGTTTTCAGGGGAGCTCCTACGAGCAGTACTTC. The chain uses TRBV19 and TRBJ2-7; tentatively, D is TRBD1 (6 bases). This CDR3 contains 14 residues. Looked up from germline, CDR1 is LNHDA and CDR2 is SQIVND (reference sequence). Trimming left V 5 bases short and J 0 bases short, with 11 bases between.

In this sample, this clone turned up once. The chain carries TRBV6-5 and TRBJ2-1; a weak D match, TRBD2 (7 bases). The CDR3 is 16 amino acids. V was trimmed by 3 bases and J by 6 bases, leaving 18 bases between them. CDR1 is MNHEY and CDR2 is SVGAGI in the germline V gene. DNA for the CDR3: TGTGCCAGCAGTTATCGCGCGGGGGCCCTCCTCAATGAGCAGTTCTTC. This translates into CASSYRAGALLNEQFF.

Comment on this clone: The junction departs from germline at one end; a sequencing error may be responsible. The rearrangement links TRBV5-4 to TRBJ2-1; TRBD1 matches at 7 bases. This CDR3 has 12 residues. Germline V CDR1 and CDR2: SGHNT, YYREEE (reference sequence). The CDR3 sequence: CASSLERTGLLF. The CDR3 nucleotides read TGTGCCAGCAGCTTGGAACGGACAGGTCTTCTCTTC. Full variable domain (outside the CDR3, taken from reference TRBV5-4 and TRBJ2-1): ETGVTQSPTHLIKTRGQQVTLRCSSQSGHNTVSWYQQALGQGPQFIFQYYREEENGRGNFPPRFSGLQFPNYSSELNVNALELDDSALYLCASSLERTGLLFGPGTRLTVL.

The genes are TRBV5-4 and TRBJ1-2; the match to TRBD1 covers 7 bases. This CDR3 spans 14 amino acids. Unmatched junction bases numbered 5, after V lost 2 bases and J lost 4 bases. The germline gives CDR1 SGHNT, CDR2 YYREEE (reference sequence). CDR3 in DNA: TGTGCCAGCAGCTTAGGAACAGGGGCCTATGGCTACACCTTC. It translates to CASSLGTGAYGYTF.

The chain has TRBV19 and TRBJ1-5; 8 nucleotides match TRBD1. V dropped 5 bases and J dropped 0; count of bases not matched to a gene: 9. CDR3 length equals 17 residues. CDR1 and CDR2 (germline): LNHDA, SQIVND (reference sequence). The CDR3 region is CASSPGQGATSNQPQHF. As DNA, the CDR3 is TGTGCCAGTAGTCCCGGACAGGGCGCAACTAGCAATCAGCCCCAGCATTTT.

The chain uses TRBV6-5 and TRBJ1-5; D unclear. The germline V gene encodes CDR1 MNHEY and CDR2 SVGAGI. The CDR3 contains 13 residues. Deletions cut 5 bases from V and 3 bases from J, with 8 bases between. DNA for the CDR3: TGTGCCAGCAGTCCACAATACAATCAGCCCCAGCATTTT. Protein product: CASSPQYNQPQHF.

This clone was recorded once. This sequence joins TRBV7-9 and TRBJ2-3; no clear D gene. The CDR3 is 14 amino acids. Germline V lookup: CDR1 SEHNR, CDR2 FQNEAQ (reference sequence). Trimming shortened V by 5 bases and J by 2 bases, and 11 bases separated the two germline ends. The CDR3 sequence: CASSTGPYTDTQYF. In nucleotides, the CDR3 is TGTGCCAGCAGCACGGGCCCCTACACAGATACGCAGTATTTT.